Sequencing of this TCR beta chain was carried out in a study of blood T cell repertoires in COVID-19. Study-level background: PBMCs, B-cell-depleted T cells, or T cells were the source of the cDNA or gDNA that made up the material.

CDR1 and CDR2 (germline): SGHRS, YFSETQ. The V segment lost 0 bases and the J segment 4 bases; nucleotides outside the gene matches: 3. The CDR3 is 14 amino acids. This clone was counted a single time. Other DNA sequences from this sample encode an identical CDR3 as well. TCRdb keeps only in-frame clones here, not all; method: immunoSEQ multiplex PCR. The data contain under 250,000 clones, about four fifths of them seen just once; the ten biggest clones take up approximately 4.8%. Participants, roughly 18 to 100 years old, spanned around 25 US areas. Participants' reported clinical history set cohort assignment.

The chain couples TRBV5-1 to TRBJ2-7; 8 bases are shared with TRBD1. Sequenced material: PBMCs or T cells enriched from blood (not recorded which). The receptor comes from a woman aged 50 to 60 who had been exposed to COVID-19. CDR3 loop: CASSLGRGPYEQYF. DNA for the CDR3: TGCGCCAGCAGCTTGGGCAGGGGGCCGTACGAGCAGTACTTC.